What follows describes a single TCR beta chain. The TCR beta repertoire was assessed by survey-level immunoSEQ sequencing. The protocol was immunoSEQ multiplex PCR, while the TCRdb copy is restricted to in-frame clones and leaves out a portion. Of around 54,000 clones in the sample, roughly 93% are singletons; the top ten hold approximately 12%. The length of the CDR3 is 13 residues. Between the trimmed V and J ends, which lost 5 bases and 1 base, there was a span of 9 bases. CDR1 SGHRS and CDR2 YFSETQ come from the germline V gene. The source is a man aged 40-49 years with rheumatoid arthritis. This rearrangement joins TRBV5-1 to TRBJ1-1; a weak D match, TRBD1 (6 bases). Sequencing input: PBMCs. CDR3 in DNA: TGCGCCAGCAGGGACAGAGAGAACACTGAAGCTTTCTTT. It encodes CASRDRENTEAFF. The full variable domain, with the rest looked up from reference TRBV5-1 and TRBJ1-1, is KAGVTQTPRYLIKTRGQQVTLSCSPISGHRSVSWYQQTPGQGLQFLFEYFSETQRNKGNFPGRFSGRQFSNSRSEMNVSTLELGDSALYLCASRDRENTEAFFGQGTRLTVV.